This T cell receptor (beta chain) was profiled in a study of STAT5B mutations in CD4+ large granular lymphocyte leukemia. Study results and limitations: No patients shared main leukemic clonotypes, though 20% to 25% appeared at low frequency elsewhere.

TCRdb keeps only in-frame clones here, not all; method: immunoSEQ multiplex PCR. The sample lists 30,000 to 40,000 clones, around nine tenths occurring once. This clone was recorded only once. Its matching antigen is unknown. Between the trimmed V and J ends, which lost 4 bases and 4 bases, there was a span of 25 bases. CDR1 and CDR2 (germline): SGHDN, FVKESK. The CDR3 loop spans 18 amino acids. The clonotype comes from a human donor in good health. The V gene is TRBV14, the J gene TRBJ1-1; TRBD1 is a possible D gene (5 bases). Material: CD4+ T cells from blood buffy coats. CDR3 bases: TGTGCCAGCAGCCGGGGGTCGCCAGGCCCCGTAGTACGCACTGAAGCTTTCTTT. Translation: CASSRGSPGPVVRTEAFF.